These 22 T cell receptor beta chains were all obtained from the same sample, sequenced in a study of cytotoxic CD8 clonotypes in ibrutinib-treated CLL. Generated by immunoSEQ multiplex PCR, the TCRdb table keeps only in-frame clones and is missing some. This table holds roughly 76,000 clones, about 84% found once. Sequencing was performed on PBMCs, taken at disease progression, from a patient treated with ibrutinib. The source of these receptors is a human donor with chronic lymphocytic leukemia.

This chain uses TRBV29-1 with TRBJ2-2; TRBD1 matches 10 bases. After removal of 7 bases from V and 6 bases from J, the junction contained 8 bases not matched to a gene. Germline CDR1 is SQVTM and CDR2 is ANQGSEA. This CDR3 comprises 14 residues. CDR3 residues: CSGSRTGGSGELFF. Here the CDR3 DNA reads TGCAGCGGGTCCCGGACAGGGGGTTCCGGGGAGCTGTTTTTT.

The chain joins TRBV21-1 to TRBJ1-2; no check of the table's D call, TRBD1, against the DNA was made. TRBV21-1 is noted as a pseudogene. The CDR3 length is 15 residues. The CDR3 loop is CASSSANTPNYGYTF. CDR3 nucleotide sequence: TGTGCCAGCAGCTCCGCCAATACACCTAACTATGGCTACACCTTC.

The chain couples TRBV27 to TRBJ2-3, with D maybe TRBD2 (6 bases). The V gene's germline CDR1 is MNHEY and CDR2 SMNVEV (reference sequence). This CDR3 contains 14 residues. V dropped 3 bases and J dropped 4 bases, with 11 bases sitting between them. The CDR3 DNA sequence: TGTGCCAGCAGTTTGATGCGGGGTCCAGATACGCAGTATTTT. Translating gives CASSLMRGPDTQYF.

The rearrangement uses TRBV7-7 and TRBJ2-6; D not certain. The CDR3 is 13 amino acids. Trimming stripped 8 bases from V and 2 bases from J, with 7 bases between. Per germline, CDR1 SSHAT and CDR2 FNYEAQ (reference sequence). The CDR3 DNA follows: TGTGCCAGCTCCCGAGCTGGGGCCAACGTCCTGACTTTC. Its translation: CASSRAGANVLTF. Full variable domain (outside the CDR3, taken from reference TRBV7-7 and TRBJ2-6): GAGVSQSPRYKVTKRGQDVTLRCDPISSHATLYWYQQALGQGPEFLTYFNYEAQPDKSGLPSDRFSAERPEGSISTLTIQRTEQRDSAMYRCASSRAGANVLTFGAGSRLTVL.

The chain uses TRBV6-1 and TRBJ1-3; D ambiguous. Germline V gene sequence: CDR1 MNHNS, CDR2 SASEGT. The CDR3 length is 17 residues. The germline V and J ends were trimmed by 4 bases and 0 bases, with 16 bases remaining between them. The CDR3 DNA reads as TGTGCCAGCAGTGGGAGAGTTCGACACTACTCTGGAAACACCATATATTTT. The encoded protein is CASSGRVRHYSGNTIYF.

The rearrangement uses TRBV19 and TRBJ1-6; D uncertain. Trimming cost V 3 bases and J 2 bases, with 2 bases left between them. Germline loops: CDR1 LNHDA, CDR2 SQIVND (reference sequence). This CDR3 has 13 amino acids. The chain's CDR3 is CASSITYNSPLHF. The CDR3 nucleotides read TGTGCCAGTAGTATTACCTATAATTCACCCCTCCACTTT.

The rearrangement uses TRBV30 and TRBJ1-1, with no clear D. Germline-derived CDR1 and CDR2 are GTSNPN and SVGIG (reference sequence). This CDR3 has 13 amino acids. V was clipped by 1 base and J by 3 bases, with 9 bases between them. This CDR3 reads CAWSEGGYTEAFF. CDR3 nucleotides: TGTGCCTGGAGTGAGGGAGGTTACACTGAAGCTTTCTTT.

Within the sample, this clone is medium-sized. This rearrangement joins TRBV6-6 to TRBJ2-5; the match to TRBD1 covers 10 bases. The CDR3 is made up of 15 amino acids. V dropped 4 bases and J dropped 5; count of bases not matched to a gene: 7. CDR1 and CDR2 from the germline V gene are MNHNY and SVGAGI (reference sequence). CDR3: CASSFRQGAGETQYF. CDR3 nucleotides: TGTGCCAGCAGTTTTCGACAGGGGGCAGGGGAGACCCAGTACTTC.

This clone showed up just a few times. This chain links TRBV12-5 with TRBJ1-1; weak D call: TRBD1 (5 bases). The length of the CDR3 is 16 residues. Trimming took off 0 bases at V and 6 bases at J, with 17 bases between the two ends. Germline CDR1 and CDR2: LGHNT and FRNRAP. Here the CDR3 reads CASGLVLQGWGAEAFF. DNA of the CDR3: TGTGCTAGTGGTTTGGTACTGCAGGGTTGGGGGGCTGAAGCTTTCTTT.

Concerning this clone: Germline and junction disagree at one end, which may indicate a read error. J is TRBJ1-4 and V is TRBV5-1, with D possibly matching TRBD1 (6 bases). CDR1 is SGHRS and CDR2 is YFSETQ in the germline V gene. The CDR3 runs 16 residues. Written as DNA, the CDR3 is TGCGCCAGTAGCTTGGAAGTGAGGGGGGGTAATGAAAAACTGTTTTTT. Translating it yields CASSLEVRGGNEKLFF. The variable domain in full, completed from reference TRBV5-1 and TRBJ1-4, reads KAGVTQTPRYLIKTRGQQVTLSCSPISGHRSVSWYQQTPGQGLQFLFEYFSETQRNKGNFPGRFSGRQFSNSRSEMNVSTLELGDSALYLCASSLEVRGGNEKLFFGSGTQLSVL.

V and J are TRBV27 and TRBJ1-3; D uncertain. Trimming stripped 5 bases from V and 1 base from J, with 9 bases between. The CDR3 runs 14 residues. Germline V lookup: CDR1 MNHEY, CDR2 SMNVEV (reference sequence). For the CDR3, the DNA is TGTGCCAGCAGTCCCCGCGGTTCTGGAAACACCATATATTTT. Translation gives CASSPRGSGNTIYF.

The chain combines TRBV18 with TRBJ1-5; 7 bases fit TRBD1. The length of the CDR3 is 15 residues. Trimming removed 1 base from V and 7 bases from J; junction bases left unmatched: 7. Germline V gene lookup returns CDR1 KGHSH and CDR2 LQKENI. Here the CDR3 reads CASSPRTGADQPQHF. CDR3 DNA: TGTGCCAGCTCACCACGCACAGGGGCGGACCAGCCCCAGCATTTT.

In nucleotides, the CDR3 is TGTGCCAGCAGTCCCCGGACAGGGGGCTTCTTCAACTATGGCTACACCTTC. This sequence encodes CASSPRTGGFFNYGYTF. V and J are TRBV27 and TRBJ1-2; 11 bases agree with TRBD1. CDR3 size: 17 residues. Trimming took 5 bases from V and 2 from J; bases not matched to a gene: 10. Germline CDR1 reads MNHEY; CDR2 reads SMNVEV (reference sequence).

This chain joins TRBV7-6 and TRBJ2-7, with 8 positions matching TRBD1. The CDR3 has 19 amino acids. CDR1 is SGHVS and CDR2 is FNYEAQ in the germline V gene. J gave up 2 bases and V 5 bases, and 20 bases lay outside the gene matches. In DNA form, the CDR3 reads TGTGCCAGCAGCCTAAACCCCTCGTCGGGCAGGGGGCCCGCCTACGAGCAGTACTTC. Amino acids: CASSLNPSSGRGPAYEQYF.

The sample holds a few counts of this clone. V and J are TRBV30 and TRBJ1-2; D gene unclear. This CDR3 is 10 amino acids long. Germline CDR1 is GTSNPN and CDR2 is SVGIG (reference sequence). Trimming shortened V by 3 bases and J by 4 bases, and 3 bases separated the two germline ends. DNA of the CDR3: TGTGCCTGGAGGTCCTATGGCTACACCTTC. The encoded protein is CAWRSYGYTF.

This chain links TRBV10-3 with TRBJ2-1; D may be TRBD2 (7 bases). The germline CDR1 and CDR2 sequences are ENHRY and SYGVKD. The CDR3 covers 16 residues. Deletions cut 3 bases from V and 2 bases from J, with 14 bases between. CDR3 sequence: CAISDSGAGAYNEQFF. The CDR3 nucleotides read TGTGCCATCAGTGACTCGGGGGCGGGAGCCTACAATGAGCAGTTCTTC.

The chain is built from TRBV27 and TRBJ2-2; possibly TRBD2 for D (5 bases). The CDR3 is 12 residues long. The V gene's germline CDR1 is MNHEY and CDR2 SMNVEV (reference sequence). V was clipped by 7 bases and J by 5 bases, with 8 bases between them. In DNA, the CDR3 is TGTGCCAGCAAAACTAGGACCGGGGAGCTGTTTTTT. Translating gives CASKTRTGELFF.

V usage is TRBV9 and J usage is TRBJ1-4; D ambiguous. CDR1 SGDLS and CDR2 YYNGEE come from the germline V gene. The CDR3 has 12 residues. With 4 bases removed from V and 8 bases from J, the gap between germline ends came to 9 bases. CDR3 nucleotides: TGTGCCAGCAGCCCCGGTTGGGAAAAACTGTTTTTT. Residues: CASSPGWEKLFF.

The gene calls are TRBV15 and TRBJ2-3; D unclear. The V end lost 5 bases, the J end lost 7 bases, and 7 bases lay between the germline ends. The CDR3 is made up of 11 amino acids. The germline gives CDR1 LNHNV, CDR2 YYDKDF (reference sequence). Here the CDR3 reads CATSHHHTQYF. For the CDR3, the DNA is TGTGCCACCAGCCATCACCATACGCAGTATTTT. Drawing the rest from reference TRBV15 and TRBJ2-3, the complete variable domain is DAMVIQNPRYQVTQFGKPVTLSCSQTLNHNVMYWYQQKSSQAPKLLFHYYDKDFNNEADTPDNFQSRRPNTSFCFLDIRSPGLGDTAMYLCATSHHHTQYFGPGTRLTVL.

The V call is TRBV4-2, the J call TRBJ2-1; 9 bases line up with TRBD1. Germline-derived CDR1 and CDR2 are LGHNA and YNFKEQ. The length of the CDR3 is 14 residues. V lost 4 bases, J lost 8 bases, and 6 bases stayed unmatched. CDR3 sequence: CASSRGWDRDEQFF. CDR3 DNA sequence: TGTGCCAGCAGCCGCGGCTGGGACAGGGATGAGCAGTTCTTC.

The chain joins TRBV4-1 to TRBJ2-1, with D perhaps TRBD2 (5 bases). This CDR3 region has 17 residues. The germline gives CDR1 MGHRA, CDR2 YSYEKL. Trimming removed 2 bases from V and 4 bases from J, with 18 bases in between. The DNA of the CDR3 is TGCGCCAGCAGCCAAACCCCACGAGCGGCACAATACAATGAGCAGTTCTTC. This codes for CASSQTPRAAQYNEQFF.

This clone was seen more than once but under ten times. The rearrangement links TRBV30 to TRBJ1-5; TRBD1 matches 8 bases. Losses at the gene ends were 7 bases for V and 7 bases for J; bases not matched to a gene: 9. The CDR3 is 13 amino acids. Germline-derived CDR1 and CDR2 are GTSNPN and SVGIG (reference sequence). The CDR3 loop reads CASSGGALQPQHF. The CDR3 DNA follows: TGTGCCTCCTCAGGGGGCGCTTTACAGCCCCAGCATTTT.